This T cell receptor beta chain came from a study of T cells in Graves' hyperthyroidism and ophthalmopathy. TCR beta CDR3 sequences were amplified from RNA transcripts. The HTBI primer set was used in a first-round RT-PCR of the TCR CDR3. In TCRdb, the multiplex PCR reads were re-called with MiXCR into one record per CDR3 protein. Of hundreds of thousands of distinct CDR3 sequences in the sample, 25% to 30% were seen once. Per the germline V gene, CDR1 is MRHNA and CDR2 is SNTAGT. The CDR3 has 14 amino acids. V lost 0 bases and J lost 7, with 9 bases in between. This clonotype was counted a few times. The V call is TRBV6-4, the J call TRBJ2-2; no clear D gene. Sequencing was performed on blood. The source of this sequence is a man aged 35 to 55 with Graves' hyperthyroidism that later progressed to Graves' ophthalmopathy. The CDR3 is CASSDSSHVGELFF. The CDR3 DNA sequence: TGTGCCAGCAGTGACTCGAGTCACGTCGGGGAGCTGTTTTTT.